This T cell receptor (beta chain) was retrieved from a study of T-cell reconstitution after alpha-beta-depleted transplantation in children. Study-wide results and limits: One year post-transplant, T-cell counts and diversity were largely derived from T cells produced anew.

Germline values: CDR1 SGDLS, CDR2 YYNGEE. V lost 0 bases and J 6 bases, leaving 10 bases between the germline ends. The CDR3 loop spans 14 amino acids. Note on this clonotype: The antigen remains undetermined.

A TCRbeta library incorporating unique molecular identifiers was prepared. TCRdb recomputed calls from the PCR reads with MiXCR, one row per CDR3 protein. The sample has a few hundred thousand distinct CDR3 sequences, 10% to 15% seen once. This chain links TRBV9 with TRBJ2-1, with no clear D. This clonotype originated in a male patient under 18 who had a stem cell transplant for acute myeloid leukemia, so the T cells may come from the graft donor. Specimen: PBMCs, mostly from graft donor cells, collected 360 days after TCRalphabeta/CD19-depleted stem cell transplant. The CDR3 DNA reads as TGTGCCAGCAGCGTAGCGGCGGACGGCAATGAGCAGTTCTTC. It yields the protein CASSVAADGNEQFF.